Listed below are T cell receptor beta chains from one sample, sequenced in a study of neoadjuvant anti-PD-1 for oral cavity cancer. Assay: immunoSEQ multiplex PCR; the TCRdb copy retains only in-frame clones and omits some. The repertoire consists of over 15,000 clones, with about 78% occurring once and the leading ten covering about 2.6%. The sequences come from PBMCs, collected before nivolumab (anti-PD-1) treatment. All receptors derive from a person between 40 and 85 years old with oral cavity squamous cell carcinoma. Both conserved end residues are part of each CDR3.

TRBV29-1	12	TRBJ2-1	CSVDNSYNEQFF
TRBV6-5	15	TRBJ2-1	CASRETGTPNNEQFF
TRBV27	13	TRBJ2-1	CASSLTQGGRKFF
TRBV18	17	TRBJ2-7	CASSHSPGQGAHYEQYF
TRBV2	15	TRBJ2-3	CASTRQGLGTDTQYF
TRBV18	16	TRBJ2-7	CASSPPVGAGGLEQYF
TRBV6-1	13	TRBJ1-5	CASSVYSNQPQHF
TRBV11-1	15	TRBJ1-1	CASSLAGLQFTEAFF
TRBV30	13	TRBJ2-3	CAWSVRARDTQYF
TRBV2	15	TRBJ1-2	CASSSEGVSPYGYTF
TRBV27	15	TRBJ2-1	CASSWGGLSYNEQFF
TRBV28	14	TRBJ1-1	CASSFGVGGTEAFF
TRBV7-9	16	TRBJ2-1	CASSLRTSGRANEQFF
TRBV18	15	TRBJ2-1	CASSPQNTLGNEQFF
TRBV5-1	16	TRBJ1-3	CASRLGGGSSGNTIYF
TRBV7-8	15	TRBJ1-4	CASRSRPGHREKLFF
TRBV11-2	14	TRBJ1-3	CASSLTGVGNTIYF
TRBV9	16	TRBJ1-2	CASSVTDRQGASGYTF
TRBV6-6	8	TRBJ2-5	CVRPTQYF
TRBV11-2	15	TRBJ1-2	CASSSLTGAVYGYTF
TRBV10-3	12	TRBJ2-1	CAFRDRYNEQFF
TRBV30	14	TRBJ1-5	CAWSVPLRSTAQHF
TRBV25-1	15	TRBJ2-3	CASSPRGGGGDTQYF
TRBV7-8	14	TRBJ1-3	CASSLDSSGNTIYF
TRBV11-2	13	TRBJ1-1	CASSADRNTEAFF
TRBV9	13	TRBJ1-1	CASSASGTEGAFF
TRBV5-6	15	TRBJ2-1	CASSLGGTEYNEQFF
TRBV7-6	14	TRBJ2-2	CASSHSRVTGELFF
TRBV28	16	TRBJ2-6	CASSKETLSGANVLTF
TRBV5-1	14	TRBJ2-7	CASSLVGDGYEQYF
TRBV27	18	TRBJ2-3	CASSYGMMGREGADTQYF
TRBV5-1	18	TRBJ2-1	CASSLSASGSVYGNEQFF
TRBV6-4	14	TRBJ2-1	CASSSSGSYNEQFF
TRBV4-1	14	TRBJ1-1	CASRGGTSGTEAFF
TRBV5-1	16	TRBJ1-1	CASSLAGRGTNTEAFF
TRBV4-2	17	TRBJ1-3	CASSQDIGTGAGNTIYF
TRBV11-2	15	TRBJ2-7	CASSRSGTLTYEQYF
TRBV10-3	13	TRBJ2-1	CAISGGGYNEQFF
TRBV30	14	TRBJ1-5	CAWSVRGGRQPQHF
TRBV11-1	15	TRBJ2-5	CASSSTLEIGETQYF
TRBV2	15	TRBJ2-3	CASSRDRGEEDTQYF
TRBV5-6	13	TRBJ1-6	CASSKTGVSPLHF
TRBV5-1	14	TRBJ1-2	CASSDPVAVGGYTF
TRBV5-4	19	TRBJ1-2	CASSLSRGSRRQDNYGYTF
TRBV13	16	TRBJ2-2	CASSSLAGALTGELFF
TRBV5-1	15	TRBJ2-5	CASSLWGDKSETQYF
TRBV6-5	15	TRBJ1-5	CASTRDSYSNQPQHF
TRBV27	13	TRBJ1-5	CASSLLVDQPQHF
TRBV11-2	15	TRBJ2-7	CASSLHWGARYEQYF
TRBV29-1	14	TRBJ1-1	CSVIGQGAYTEAFF
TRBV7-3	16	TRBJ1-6	CASSLTGDMYNSPLHF
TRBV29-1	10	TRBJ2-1	CSATYDEQFF
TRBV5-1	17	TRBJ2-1	CASSLEGLAGVLNEQFF
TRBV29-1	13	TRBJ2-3	CSVSGRTTDTQYF
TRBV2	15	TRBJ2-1	CASTPTGGSYNEQFF
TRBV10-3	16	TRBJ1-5	CATGQGNVNSNQPQHF
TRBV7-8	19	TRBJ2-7	CASSLRSGAGTGAPYEQYF